The clone carrying this TCR beta chain was recorded once. Its antigen is currently unknown. Data came from immunoSEQ multiplex PCR; TCRdb stores just in-frame clones and leaves some out. This sample has about 53,000 clones, with approximately 81% found just once. The sample comes from a study of OX40 agonist ivuxolimab in advanced cancers. Study in general: Dose-escalation patients suffered from hepatocellular carcinoma, melanoma, renal cell or head and neck cancer. Study-level points and caveats: Researchers did not determine the expanded peripheral T cells' antigen specificity.

Germline V gene lookup returns CDR1 MNHNS and CDR2 SASEGT. V was shortened by 4 bases and J by 3 bases, with 1 base between the two germline ends. The CDR3 runs 11 residues. Sequencing was performed on CD4+ or CD8+ T cells sorted from blood, taken in a trial of the OX40 agonist ivuxolimab. The chain combines TRBV6-1 with TRBJ1-3, with no clear D. This receptor was identified in an adult with an advanced solid tumor such as melanoma, head and neck, liver or kidney cancer. CDR3 in amino acids: CASSVGNTIYF. The CDR3 nucleotides read TGTGCCAGCAGTGTTGGAAACACCATATATTTT.